By its share, the clone carrying this TCR beta chain is medium-sized (0.01 to 0.1%). The gene names here belong to mouse. The read comes to an end 1 residue before the CDR3 does, leaving the germline J gene to fill in the end. Germline CDR1 LGHNA, CDR2 YNLKQL (reference sequence). The CDR3 spans 16 residues. V lost 0 bases, J lost 5 bases, and 3 bases stayed unmatched. The data were taken from a study of tissue T cells after allogeneic stem cell transplantation. Time point noted: mouse harvest day 7 after allogeneic transplant. Each mouse received 10^7 T-cell-depleted marrow cells plus 10^6 splenic CD5+ T cells by tail vein. Tissues came from B6→BALB/c major-mismatch GVHD mice at day 7 or 14. The method was immunoSEQ multiplex PCR; TCRdb's version includes in-frame clones alone and lacks a portion of them. Among several thousand clones, roughly 47% were seen once, and the ten largest hold under 8%.

This chain uses TRBV5 with TRBJ1-4, with 10 bases aligning to TRBD1. The material sequenced was gut tissue. This TCR was sampled from a female BALB/c mouse given C57BL/6 T cells with graft-versus-host disease after an allogeneic hematopoietic cell transplant. Partial CDR3 DNA: TGTGCCAGCAGCCAAGATCGGGGACAGGGGAACGAAAGATTATTT. Its translation is CASSQDRGQGNERLF. The whole CDR3 is CASSQDRGQGNERLFF.